The T cell receptor beta chain under discussion was sequenced for a study of identical twins. Study-wide findings and caveats: The study found excess low generation probability among twin-shared out-of-frame alpha sequences. Insertions were fewer in abundant cord blood beta clonotypes, whereas memory repertoires showed none of this pattern. Zero-insertion results could be subject to partial confounding by invariant MAIT and iNKT cells.

This clonotype came up a few times. Its antigen is not known. This CDR3 contains 16 residues. V was clipped by 5 bases and J by 4 bases; unmatched bases: 5. cDNA molecules carried unique molecular identifiers, and template switching added a universal primer site. One entry per CDR3 protein, called by TCRdb with MiXCR from the 5' RACE reads. The profile shows some 1,700,000 distinct CDR3 sequences, more than 30% of them singletons. The V gene is TRBV12-3 or TRBV12-4, the J gene TRBJ2-3; 14 bases agree with TRBD2. The clonotype comes from a newborn girl in good health. Input material: cord blood. This CDR3 reads CASSPRGLAGADTQYF. The DNA for the CDR3 is TGTGCCAGCAGTCCACGGGGACTAGCGGGGGCAGATACGCAGTATTTT.